A selection of T cell receptor beta chains follows, all from one sample in a study of T cells in Graves' hyperthyroidism and ophthalmopathy. Using its own MiXCR run on the multiplex PCR reads, TCRdb lists one record per CDR3 protein. The sample contains about 700,000 distinct CDR3 sequences, approximately 14% of which appear only once. Sequencing was performed on blood. The receptors here all came from a woman aged 18-29 years with Graves' hyperthyroidism. The CDR3 runs from the conserved cysteine through the conserved F or W.

V: TRBV6-1
CDR3: CASKGRNQPQHF

V: TRBV5-4
CDR3: CASSLAVGTNYGYTF

V: TRBV6-5
CDR3: CASSYRGDNYGYTF

V: TRBV18
CDR3: CASSPRVAPYNEQFF

V: TRBV7-3
CDR3: CASSHLSSGSNEQFF

V: TRBV9
CDR3: CASSVGQGPYEQYF

V: TRBV27
CDR3: CASSFRPYITDTQYF

V: TRBV12-3/TRBV12-4
CDR3: CASSRRATDYSNQPQHF

V: TRBV5-1
CDR3: CASSSRGTGDLYGYTF

V: TRBV14
CDR3: CASSQDWMTSGSREQYF

V: TRBV6-2/TRBV6-3
CDR3: CATVTSGSRETQYF

V: TRBV7-9
CDR3: CASSPTAAGEQFF

V: TRBV3-1
CDR3: CASSQAGAGAYEQYF

V: TRBV19
CDR3: CAAARGGSYNEQFF

V: TRBV20-1
CDR3: CSATGPGRTDTQYF

V: TRBV7-9
CDR3: CASSPGEEKLFF

V: TRBV7-9
CDR3: CASSSSDEQYF

V: TRBV2
CDR3: CASRQGSVGKNIQYF

V: TRBV7-9
CDR3: CASSFPYRDNTGELFF

V: TRBV11-2
CDR3: CASSPWRGNEQFF

V: TRBV7-9
CDR3: CASSQTPSGRGETQYF

V: TRBV25-1
CDR3: CASSEYSGGPEQFF

V: TRBV5-1
CDR3: CASSLVQGTYEQYF

V: TRBV20-1
CDR3: CSVEDRRSYGYTF

V: TRBV6-1
CDR3: CASSPRDSPYLEQFF

V: TRBV20-1
CDR3: CSGTANTEAFF

V: TRBV7-6
CDR3: CASSPTSGRAADTQYF

V: TRBV4-1
CDR3: CASSHPVSGIYEQYF

V: TRBV29-1
CDR3: CSVQEGGPEAFF

V: TRBV29-1
CDR3: CSVTPTNTEAFF

V: TRBV27
CDR3: CASKKLADYNEQFF

V: TRBV7-9
CDR3: CASSPSRHEQFF

V: TRBV6-2/TRBV6-3
CDR3: CASAPRAQPQHF

V: TRBV7-9
CDR3: CASSWWTSSTDTQYF

V: TRBV20-1
CDR3: CSARELARGLDTQYF

V: TRBV20-1
CDR3: CSARSAGAAGELFF

V: TRBV5-4
CDR3: CASSLGRGTLNVSRNSPLHF

V: TRBV3-1
CDR3: CASSQGYWEGRPYEQYF

V: TRBV29-1
CDR3: CSVEADRGDTQYF